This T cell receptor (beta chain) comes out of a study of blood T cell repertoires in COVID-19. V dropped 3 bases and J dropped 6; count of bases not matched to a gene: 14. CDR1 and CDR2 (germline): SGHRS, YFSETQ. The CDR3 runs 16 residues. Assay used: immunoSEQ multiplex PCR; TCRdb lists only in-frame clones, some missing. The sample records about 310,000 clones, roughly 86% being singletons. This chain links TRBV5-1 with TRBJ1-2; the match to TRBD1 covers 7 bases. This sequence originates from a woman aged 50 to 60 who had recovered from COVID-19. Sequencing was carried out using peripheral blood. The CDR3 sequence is CASSSLVPDRRNGYTF. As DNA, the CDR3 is TGCGCCAGCAGCTCACTAGTCCCGGACAGGAGAAATGGCTACACCTTC.